This T cell receptor (beta chain) appears in the sequencing data of a study of Ad26.COV2.S vaccination and SARS-CoV-2 variants. Looking at the study overall: The vaccine Ad26.COV2.S was put into the muscle once, or twice with 56 days between.

The CDR3 runs to 14 residues. V was shortened by 3 bases and J by 4 bases, with 10 bases between the two germline ends. CDR1 is LNHDA, CDR2 SQIVND, per germline (reference sequence). Noted treatment: roughly 19 received Ad26.COV2.S at low or high dose, single or two shots; about 5 received placebo; per-sample allocation not given. All samples were drawn on day 63, counting from the first vaccine or placebo injection. Adults aged 18-55 years in Boston included the donor. An Ad26 vector carrying the Wuhan-strain SARS-CoV-2 spike served as the vaccine. Method: immunoSEQ multiplex PCR; TCRdb's copy keeps in-frame clones and lacks some. The sample has 350,000 to 450,000 clones, roughly four fifths seen once.

The sequences come from peripheral blood, collected in a trial of Ad26.COV2.S vaccine versus placebo. The sequence was collected from a person between 18 and 65 years old who received the Ad26.COV2.S COVID-19 vaccine or a placebo. The chain is built from TRBV19 and TRBJ1-5; TRBD1 might be the D (6 bases). CDR3 bases: TGTGCCAGTAGTATTGGCAGGGGTAATCAGCCCCAGCATTTT. It codes for CASSIGRGNQPQHF.